The T cell receptor (beta chain) under discussion was sequenced for a study of T cell repertoires in cytomegalovirus infection (dated by TCRdb to the late 2010s). For context, the study as a whole: Donor HLA type was relevant to the analysis, because carriage of CMV infection together with the matching HLA type was indicated by public TCR beta signatures.

This clonotype was picked up a small number of times. Its recognized antigen is unknown. Per-base quality was not reported, and no clone a single base away is much larger than it. For sequencing, an Illumina HiSeq 1500 was employed. TCRdb cleaned the public reads at Q25 with fastp, built clones with MiXCR and kept in-frame beta chains. Each CDR3 protein appears once, grouped with its most common genes and DNA. For this sample there are some 240,000 distinct CDR3 sequences; more than 15% appear just once. Approximately 44% of the sample is in the top ten clones. Broad study findings and their caveats: In the ex vivo response, HLA-C-restricted CMV-specific TCR beta clonotypes were dominant, and in two of eight donors the single most frequent clonotype came from this HLA-C-restricted group. Cumulative frequency of public TCR beta family members discriminated carriers of CMV infection plus the relevant HLA type in this cohort and an independent approximately 360-donor cohort.

What was sequenced was CD8+ T cells from PBMCs. The origin of this receptor is a human donor in good health (CMV status not recorded). Some clones in this sample may be carry-over from other donors' samples.

The CDR3 protein sequence reads: CASSVLTGVNTEAFF. The sequenced DNA is TGTGCCAGCAGCGTATTGACAGGGGTGAACACTGAAGCTTTCTTT. The chain was built from TRBV9 and TRBJ1-1; the junction holds 8 bases that match TRBD1. From the cysteine up to the phenylalanine, the CDR3 has a length of 15 residues. Just CDR3 DNA is preserved here, 45 bases in frame from base 1. V has 1 base trimmed and J has 0 bases trimmed; junction bases matching no gene number 2. Sequences SGDLS (CDR1) and YYNGEE (CDR2) are obtained from the germline V gene.